The rows below give T cell receptor beta chains drawn from one sample of a study of CD8 T cells in Susac syndrome. TCRdb reprocessed the immunoSEQ multiplex PCR reads via MiXCR and lists one record per CDR3 protein. The table records about 73,000 distinct CDR3 sequences, over 85% of them present only once. Sequences were obtained from CD8+ T cells from PBMCs. Source of these receptors: a human donor with multiple sclerosis. Both conserved end residues are part of each CDR3. Each record gives: D gene, V gene, clone size, J gene, CDR3 length, CDR3 protein, CDR3 DNA. The D gene is left open where the match is weak. The size of a clone is reported for some rows only, either as once, few or many, or as a class for expanded clones.

.,TRBV12-3/TRBV12-4,.,TRBJ2-1,15,CASSLAASSYNEQFF,TGTGCCAGCAGTTTAGCGGCTAGCTCCTACAATGAGCAGTTCTTC
.,TRBV4-2,.,TRBJ2-1,15,CASSQESGVGNEQFF,TGTGCCAGCAGCCAAGAGTCCGGGGTAGGGAATGAGCAGTTCTTC
.,TRBV27,.,TRBJ1-5,16,CASSHGGTPKQQPQHF,TGTGCCAGCAGCCACGGCGGGACCCCTAAGCAACAGCCCCAGCATTTT
.,TRBV27,.,TRBJ2-7,13,CASSPLGGGEQYF,TGTGCCAGCAGCCCCCTCGGAGGGGGCGAGCAGTACTTC
TRBD1,TRBV19,.,TRBJ2-4,17,CASKDRGDTLAKNIQYF,TGTGCCAGCAAGGACAGGGGGGACACTCTAGCCAAAAACATTCAGTACTTC
.,TRBV7-8,once,TRBJ2-1,15,CASSLVRATYNEQFF,TGTGCCAGCAGCTTAGTAAGGGCTACCTACAATGAGCAGTTCTTC
.,TRBV11-2,.,TRBJ1-1,15,CASSPGGEWETEAFF,TGTGCCAGCAGCCCGGGGGGGGAGTGGGAAACTGAAGCTTTCTTT
.,TRBV4-1,.,TRBJ2-6,19,CASSQSMEGILSGANVLTF,TGCGCCAGCAGCCAAAGTATGGAGGGTATTCTCTCTGGGGCCAACGTCCTGACTTTC
TRBD1,TRBV7-8,.,TRBJ1-3,14,CASSSTGSGNTIYF,TGTGCCAGCAGCTCGACAGGGTCTGGAAACACCATATATTTT
.,TRBV7-9,.,TRBJ2-1,15,CASSLVLGSYNEQFF,TGTGCCAGCAGCTTAGTCCTTGGCTCCTACAATGAGCAGTTCTTC
TRBD1,TRBV27,.,TRBJ1-1,15,CASSLRGGRNTEAFF,TGTGCCAGCAGTTTAAGAGGGGGCCGGAACACTGAAGCTTTCTTT
.,TRBV6-5,.,TRBJ2-1,14,CASSYSGLEDEQFF,TGTGCCAGCAGTTACTCAGGCCTAGAGGATGAGCAGTTCTTC
TRBD1,TRBV6-6,.,TRBJ2-3,15,CASSRGTGHTDTQYF,TGTGCCAGCAGTCGAGGGACAGGGCACACAGATACGCAGTATTTT
TRBD1,TRBV7-2,once,TRBJ1-6,16,CASSLQGVTYNSPLHF,TGTGCCAGCAGCCTCCAGGGGGTGACCTATAATTCACCCCTCCACTTT
.,TRBV9,.,TRBJ2-2,16,CASSDRDEPNTGELFF,TGTGCCAGCAGCGACCGGGACGAACCCAACACCGGGGAGCTGTTTTTT
.,TRBV29-1,once,TRBJ2-5,15,CSVELLGFTEETQYF,TGCAGCGTTGAACTTCTCGGGTTCACGGAAGAGACCCAGTACTTC
.,TRBV10-3,.,TRBJ2-3,15,CAISEPFSRVDTQYF,TGTGCCATCAGTGAGCCCTTCTCCCGGGTAGATACGCAGTATTTT
TRBD1,TRBV5-1,.,TRBJ2-7,15,CASSLRGTEAYEQYF,TGCGCCAGCAGCTTGAGGGGGACAGAGGCTTACGAGCAGTACTTC
.,TRBV29-1,.,TRBJ2-4,13,CSVVYSAKNIQYF,TGCAGCGTTGTCTATTCGGCCAAAAACATTCAGTACTTC
.,TRBV29-1,once,TRBJ1-1,13,CSVEDSENTEAFF,TGCAGCGTTGAAGACTCCGAGAACACTGAAGCTTTCTTT
.,TRBV6-1,.,TRBJ2-2,17,CASSLSPGGVDTGELFF,TGTGCCAGCAGTCTATCCCCCGGGGGAGTCGACACCGGGGAGCTGTTTTTT
TRBD1,TRBV27,once,TRBJ1-1,14,CASSSLQGDTEAFF,TGTGCCAGCAGTTCCCTACAGGGGGACACTGAAGCTTTCTTT
TRBD2,TRBV6-5,.,TRBJ2-1,16,CASSFSRAGALNEQFF,TGTGCCAGCAGTTTTTCCCGCGCGGGAGCCCTTAATGAGCAGTTCTTC
.,TRBV5-4,.,TRBJ1-2,12,CASSFGDYGYTF,TGTGCCAGCAGCTTTGGCGACTATGGCTACACCTTC
TRBD1,TRBV7-6,.,TRBJ2-5,16,CASRALDRGSQETQYF,TGTGCCAGCAGAGCCCTGGACAGGGGTTCCCAAGAGACCCAGTACTTC
TRBD1,TRBV12-3/TRBV12-4,once,TRBJ2-2,18,CASSPYGQGLKNTGELFF,TGTGCCAGCAGTCCCTATGGACAGGGGCTAAAGAACACCGGGGAGCTGTTTTTT
.,TRBV29-1,.,TRBJ1-1,14,CSVEAPGRDTEAFF,TGCAGCGTTGAAGCGCCGGGGCGAGACACTGAAGCTTTCTTT
.,TRBV9,.,TRBJ1-2,13,CASRGGPNYGYTF,TGTGCCAGCCGCGGGGGACCTAACTATGGCTACACCTTC
.,TRBV27,.,TRBJ1-5,12,CASSKGHQPQHF,TGTGCCAGCAGCAAGGGGCATCAGCCCCAGCATTTT
TRBD2,TRBV30,.,TRBJ2-3,15,CAWSGLAGAPDTQYF,TGTGCCTGGAGTGGACTAGCGGGAGCCCCAGATACGCAGTATTTT
TRBD1,TRBV12-5,.,TRBJ1-1,17,CASGPSNWATGSTEAFF,TGTGCTAGTGGTCCCTCCAATTGGGCGACAGGGAGCACTGAAGCTTTCTTT
TRBD1,TRBV7-9,.,TRBJ2-5,14,CASGGTGPTEAQYF,TGTGCCAGCGGAGGGACAGGGCCAACGGAGGCCCAGTACTTC
TRBD1,TRBV27,.,TRBJ2-4,13,CASGGTGKNIQYF,TGTGCCAGCGGCGGGACAGGAAAAAACATTCAGTACTTC
.,TRBV23-1,once,TRBJ2-1,16,CASSQSEPGIYNEQFF,TGCGCCAGCAGTCAATCGGAACCGGGAATATACAATGAGCAGTTCTTC
TRBD1,TRBV12-3/TRBV12-4,.,TRBJ1-1,11,CAQGANTEAFF,TGTGCCCAGGGGGCGAACACTGAAGCTTTCTTT